The sample holds a few counts of the clone carrying this TCR beta chain. Antigen unknown. The CDR3 goes on 3 residues after the read ends, and that part is filled in from the germline J gene. CDR1 and CDR2 from the germline V gene are SNHLY and FYNNEI. J gave up 5 bases and V 1 base, and 5 bases lay outside the gene matches. CDR3 size: 16 residues. These data are taken from a study of T cell clonality in common variable immunodeficiency. Assay: immunoSEQ multiplex PCR; the TCRdb copy retains only in-frame clones and omits some. In total the sample includes thousands of clones, none of them seen once. Study-level points and caveats: In common variable immunodeficiency, TCR beta chains reportedly carried fewer deletions and N-nucleotide insertions. Repertoire-complication correlations in CVID were limited by patient heterogeneity.

CVID subjects had received replacement immunoglobulin for at least one year. This receptor was obtained from a human donor with common variable immunodeficiency. Material: peripheral blood mononuclear cells. The gene calls are TRBV2 and TRBJ2-1, with TRBD2 matching 10 bases. CDR3 DNA, as far as it was read: TGTGCCAGCAGTGAAGTCCTAGCGGGAGCCAACAATGAG. This translates into CASSEVLAGANNE. The full CDR3 is CASSEVLAGANNEQFF.